This TCR beta chain emerged from a study of cytotoxic CD8 clonotypes in ibrutinib-treated CLL (dated by TCRdb to the early 2020s). Background on the whole study: The cohort was composed of 11 relapsed/refractory and fewer than 16 treatment-naive patients; IGHV unmutated status was identified in 17 patients. Patients were still on ibrutinib when every remission and progressive disease sample was collected. Cryopreserved peripheral blood mononuclear cells were collected before treatment, at response, and at either disease progression or sustained remission. Of the 80 to 95 participants in the trial, about 25 had longitudinal samples available. On average, each sample had approximately 260,000 productive templates and 96,000 or so productive rearrangements. Partial responses were observed in around 25 patients and complete responses in 2; after a median follow-up of 68 months, remission was maintained in 14 patients and progression was observed in about twelve. The response samples were drawn at a median of roughly twelve months into treatment, with a range of roughly 6 to 40 months. The study at large found these results: At baseline, clonality was higher than in age-matched healthy donors and showed a strong correlation with circulating CD8+ T-cell counts. Lymph node repertoires were not examined, and the timing of sampling was not matched between patients in sustained remission and those whose disease progressed. Clonality rose at ibrutinib response, remained stable during sustained remission, and dropped back toward baseline at progression. Public clonotypes were rare and either shrank or stayed stable during treatment, and the rise in clonality at ibrutinib response reflected expansion of private clonotypes.

The goal of deep resolution MiSeq sequencing was a depth between 1 in 1 million and 1 in 200,000 T cells, and coverage averaged 10x per clonotype. The immunoSEQ hsTCRB Kit was used to generate the TCR beta libraries. The study's processing was this. ImmunoSEQ Data Assistant and ImmunoSEQ Analyzer were used for data analysis, and V, D and J genes were assigned according to IMGT definitions. Clonality, which ranges from 0 to 1, was calculated as one minus the normalized Shannon entropy of productive rearrangement frequencies. Only overrepresented clonotypes making up at least 0.05% of each patient's repertoire were included in the public clonotype analysis. Repertoires from some 14 age-matched healthy donors in immuneACCESS were used as clonality controls. This is the immuneACCESS table as TCRdb keeps it, with only in-frame sequences that have V and J called. A part of the clones is gone; compared with another copy, unresolved V genes explain less than half, and the rest is unexplained. For V, J and clone size, that table is used; D and trimming come from the DNA. Here the sample has tens of thousands of clones; 60% to 80% occur a single time. The ten largest account for roughly 14% of the sample.

A word on this clone: Its antigen is not yet known. No qualities accompany the bases; no much larger clone lies one base away.

The junction shows trimming of 3 bases on V and 9 bases on J, and the gene matches do not reach 4 bases of it. CDR1 is given as LGHNT and CDR2 as FRNRAP, both from the germline V gene. The CDR3 starts with the cysteine, ends with the phenylalanine, and has 13 residues. The entry retains the CDR3 DNA only, 39 bases that are in frame from base 1. This sample's time point label indicates: 12 months on ibrutinib. For TCR beta library preparation, around 2 micrograms of genomic DNA were isolated from cryopreserved PBMCs. Longitudinal blood samples from CLL patients on ibrutinib monotherapy underwent high-throughput TCR beta sequencing. The patients were enrolled in a single-center, open-label phase 2 trial of ibrutinib monotherapy.

This sequence was found in a human donor with chronic lymphocytic leukemia. Specimen: PBMCs, collected after 12 months of ibrutinib treatment. This chain is built from TRBV12-5 and TRBJ2-1; a stretch of 8 junction bases matches TRBD1. The nucleotides read TGTGCTAGTGGTTTAGCAGGGGGCCTTGAGCAGTTCTTC. The encoded protein is CASGLAGGLEQFF.